This TCR beta chain was observed in a study of shared clonotypes between healthy human individuals. Looking at the study overall: Donors were two women and three men aged 18 to 49.

This clone was detected only once. Its antigen remains unidentified. For sorted subsets, 150 to 200 ng DNA per replicate equaled around 30,000 T cell genomes. The data were produced by immunoSEQ multiplex PCR, yet TCRdb's version contains in-frame clones alone and is incomplete. Here the sample spans more than 1,200,000 clones, about 98.5% being singletons. The study, taken as a whole, reports: About 5% was the fraction of naive CD4 clonotypes found shared across a few donors.

In germline, CDR1 is SGHDN, CDR2 FVKESK. This CDR3 is built from 17 residues. V shed 0 bases, J shed 4 bases, and the junction held 10 bases outside the gene matches. The specimen was naive CD4+ T cells sorted from blood. Subset noted: CD45RA+ positively selected. The chain combines TRBV14 with TRBJ2-7; 9 bases match TRBD2. This receptor was taken from a young man in good health. The CDR3, as DNA: TGTGCCAGCAGCCAAGACGGGCTGGGACTAGCAGGTTACGAGCAGTACTTC. It encodes CASSQDGLGLAGYEQYF.